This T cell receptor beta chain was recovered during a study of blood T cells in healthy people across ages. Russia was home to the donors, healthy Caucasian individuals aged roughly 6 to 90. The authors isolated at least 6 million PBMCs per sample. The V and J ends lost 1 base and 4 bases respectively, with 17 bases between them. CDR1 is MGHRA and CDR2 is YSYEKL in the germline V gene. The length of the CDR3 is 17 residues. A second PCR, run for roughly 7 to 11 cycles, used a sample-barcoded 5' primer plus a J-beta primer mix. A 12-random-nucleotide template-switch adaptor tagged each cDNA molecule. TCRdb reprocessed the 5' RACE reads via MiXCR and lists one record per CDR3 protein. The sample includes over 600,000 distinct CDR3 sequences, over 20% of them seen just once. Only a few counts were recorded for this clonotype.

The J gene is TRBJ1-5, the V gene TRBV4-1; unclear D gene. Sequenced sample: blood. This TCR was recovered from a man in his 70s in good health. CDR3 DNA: TGCGCCAGCAGCCAAGGTTTAAAAGGGCAAAGGAATCAGCCCCAGCATTTT. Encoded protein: CASSQGLKGQRNQPQHF.